The rows below give T cell receptor beta chains drawn from one sample of a study of T-cell reconstitution after alpha-beta-depleted transplantation in children. TCRdb re-derived calls from the PCR reads in MiXCR, one entry per CDR3 protein. The sample lists 490,000 or so distinct CDR3 sequences; about 12% were seen once. This specimen was PBMCs from the stem cell graft donor, taken from the stem cell graft. The origin of the receptors is a human donor who donated a stem cell graft to a child with combined immunodeficiency. CDR3s include the opening cysteine and the closing phenylalanine or tryptophan. Fields, in order: J gene, V gene, clone size, D gene, CDR3 DNA, CDR3 protein. The D gene is left open where the match is weak. Clone size, where shown, is once, few, many, or a class for clones that have expanded.

>TRBJ2-7|TRBV29-1|many|TRBD2
TGCAGCGTTGGACTAGCGGGAGCCGACGAGCAGTACTTC
CSVGLAGADEQYF
>TRBJ1-1|TRBV2|once|TRBD1
TGTGCCAGCAGTGAATGGACAGGGGAAACTGAAGCTTTCTTT
CASSEWTGETEAFF
>TRBJ2-7|TRBV9|few|NA
TGTGCCAGCAGCGTATCGGGGGTTCGCGAGCAGTACTTC
CASSVSGVREQYF
>TRBJ1-1|TRBV9|many|NA
TGTGCCAGCAGCGACGGAACAGGTTATTTGGGCACTGAAGCTTTCTTT
CASSDGTGYLGTEAFF
>TRBJ2-7|TRBV10-3|NA|TRBD1
TGTGCCACCTCGTCGACAGGGGACTCCTACGAGCAGTACTTC
CATSSTGDSYEQYF
>TRBJ2-3|TRBV5-1|many|TRBD1
TGCGCCAGCAGCGGCCTGGGACAGGGGAGCACAGATACGCAGTATTTT
CASSGLGQGSTDTQYF
>TRBJ1-5|TRBV3-1|NA|NA
TGTGCCGGATCGTTCCGGCATAGCAATCAGCCCCAGCATTTT
CAGSFRHSNQPQHF
>TRBJ2-5|TRBV5-1|NA|NA
TGCGCCAGCAGCCCGGCTAGGGGGAGGGAGACCCAGTACTTC
CASSPARGRETQYF
>TRBJ1-6|TRBV5-1|few|TRBD1
TGCGCCAGCAGCTACGCAGGGACAGATTCACCCCTCCACTTT
CASSYAGTDSPLHF
>TRBJ2-3|TRBV7-6|NA|NA
TGTGCCAGCAGCTCACCCAGGACAGATACGCAGTATTTT
CASSSPRTDTQYF
>TRBJ2-7|TRBV28|many|NA
TGTGCCAGCAGTCTGAGCCCTATTGACTACGAGCAGTACTTC
CASSLSPIDYEQYF
>TRBJ1-1|TRBV7-2|few|TRBD1
TGTGCCAGCAGCGCAAAACGACAGCCGGGACAGGGGAACAGGACTGAAGCTTTCTTT
CASSAKRQPGQGNRTEAFF
>TRBJ2-7|TRBV4-3|few|NA
TGCGCCAGCAGCCAAGAGTTATCCTACGAGCAGTACTTC
CASSQELSYEQYF
>TRBJ2-3|TRBV7-9|few|TRBD2
TGTGCCAGCAGCTTCGCCCTAGGGCGGGAGGTCACAGATACGCAGTATTTT
CASSFALGREVTDTQYF
>TRBJ2-3|TRBV29-1|NA|NA
TGCAGCGTGTACTCGCGGAGCACAGATACGCAGTATTTT
CSVYSRSTDTQYF
>TRBJ2-3|TRBV12-3/TRBV12-4|NA|NA
TGTGCCAGCAGTTTGTGGCTTAATCTTGGGACAGATACGCAGTATTTT
CASSLWLNLGTDTQYF
>TRBJ2-3|TRBV20-1|many|TRBD2
TGCAGTGCTAGAGATAGAATGGGGCTAGCGGGTAGCACAGATACGCAGTATTTT
CSARDRMGLAGSTDTQYF
>TRBJ1-2|TRBV4-2|many|NA
TGTGCCAGCAGCCTCGAGACAGGTGCTAACTATGGCTACACCTTC
CASSLETGANYGYTF
>TRBJ2-1|TRBV7-2|NA|NA
TGTGCCAGCGGTCCCGGGACGGGGCAGTTCTTC
CASGPGTGQFF
>TRBJ2-5|TRBV20-1|NA|NA
TGCAGTGCTAGAGAGCGGGGGCCACAAGAGACCCAGTACTTC
CSARERGPQETQYF
>TRBJ2-7|TRBV5-4|NA|NA
TGTGCCAGCAGCTTGGCCCTAGCAGAGGAGCAGTACTTC
CASSLALAEEQYF
>TRBJ2-3|TRBV6-1|few|NA
TGTGCCAGCAGTGAAGCGGGGGGGGGCGTGACAGATACGCAGTATTTT
CASSEAGGGVTDTQYF
>TRBJ1-1|TRBV27|few|NA
TGTGCCAGCAGTCGAAACAGGGCACACACTGAAGCTTTCTTT
CASSRNRAHTEAFF
>TRBJ2-1|TRBV20-1|few|TRBD2
TGCAGTGCTAGAGATAGTGGACTAGCATTCGAGAGCTCCTACAATGAGCAGTTCTTC
CSARDSGLAFESSYNEQFF
>TRBJ2-7|TRBV5-1|NA|NA
TGCGCCAGCAGCCCCCAGGGACTCACCTACGAGCAGTACTTC
CASSPQGLTYEQYF
>TRBJ1-2|TRBV4-3|few|TRBD1
TGCGCCAGCAGCCAAGATCTGCAGGGGGCGAATGGCTACACCTTC
CASSQDLQGANGYTF
>TRBJ2-1|TRBV29-1|many|NA
TGCAGCGTTGAAGGGTTAAGGGACACCAGGCAGTGGTCCTACAATGAGCAGTTCTTC
CSVEGLRDTRQWSYNEQFF
>TRBJ2-7|TRBV5-6|many|TRBD1
TGTGCCAGCAGCTTGTTCGGGACAGGGTTGCTCGAGCAGTACTTC
CASSLFGTGLLEQYF
>TRBJ2-1|TRBV24-1|many|NA
TGTGCCACCAGTGACCCTACCCAAGGGGCGGATGAGCAGTTCTTC
CATSDPTQGADEQFF
>TRBJ1-6|TRBV5-6|few|TRBD1
TGTGCCAGCAGCTTCGACGACAGGGATAATTCACCCCTCCACTTT
CASSFDDRDNSPLHF
>TRBJ2-7|TRBV12-3/TRBV12-4|many|NA
TGTGCCAGCAGTTTATTGACAGTCCACGAGCAGTACTTC
CASSLLTVHEQYF
>TRBJ2-1|TRBV20-1|many|NA
TGCAGTGCAGACTATACTTTCTCCTACAATGAGCAGTTCTTC
CSADYTFSYNEQFF
>TRBJ1-5|TRBV10-2|NA|TRBD1
TGCGCCAGCAGTGAGCCAGGGACAGGTACGAATCAGCCCCAGCATTTT
CASSEPGTGTNQPQHF
>TRBJ2-2|TRBV20-1|few|TRBD1
TGCAGTGCTAGGCCCTTGGACAGGGGGAACACCGGGGAGCTGTTTTTT
CSARPLDRGNTGELFF
>TRBJ2-1|TRBV4-1|few|NA
TGCGCCAGCAGCCATTCGTTGGATGAGCAGTTCTTC
CASSHSLDEQFF
>TRBJ2-3|TRBV6-6|few|NA
TGTGCCACCCTAGGGGTGAACACAGATACGCAGTATTTT
CATLGVNTDTQYF
>TRBJ2-5|TRBV11-2|NA|NA
TGTGCCAGCAGCTTAGTTCGCCCAGTCCCTGGGGAGACCCAGTACTTC
CASSLVRPVPGETQYF
>TRBJ2-7|TRBV30|few|NA
TGTGCCTGGAGTGAGGACACGTACTCCTACGAGCAGTACTTC
CAWSEDTYSYEQYF
>TRBJ1-5|TRBV12-3/TRBV12-4|NA|NA
TGTGCCAGCAGTTTGTACAGGGGCAATCAGCCCCAGCATTTT
CASSLYRGNQPQHF
>TRBJ2-3|TRBV12-3/TRBV12-4|many|NA
TGTGCCAGCAGCAGCACAGATACGCAGTATTTT
CASSSTDTQYF
>TRBJ2-3|TRBV30|few|NA
TGTGCCCTGGAAGGGGGGCCAGATACGCAGTATTTT
CALEGGPDTQYF
>TRBJ2-1|TRBV24-1|NA|TRBD1
TGTGCCACCAGTGACTCCCCCAGGGACAGTACCGAGCAGTTCTTC
CATSDSPRDSTEQFF
>TRBJ2-3|TRBV12-3/TRBV12-4|many|TRBD2
TGTGCCAGCAGTTTATTTAGCGGGAGGGCTCAGGATACGCAGTATTTT
CASSLFSGRAQDTQYF
>TRBJ2-5|TRBV6-1|many|TRBD1
TGTGCCAGCAGTATGGGGACAGACCAAGAGACCCAGTACTTC
CASSMGTDQETQYF
>TRBJ2-7|TRBV7-8|many|NA
TGTGCCAGCAGCTTCTGTTGCCCCTCGTACGAGCAGTACTTC
CASSFCCPSYEQYF
>TRBJ2-3|TRBV6-2/TRBV6-3|few|NA
TGTGCCAGCAGTTACCCCATTACAGGGCCGAGCACAGATACGCAGTATTTT
CASSYPITGPSTDTQYF
>TRBJ2-3|TRBV29-1|few|NA
TGCAGCGTGGGTAGTGTCGGCACAGATACGCAGTATTTT
CSVGSVGTDTQYF
>TRBJ2-1|TRBV20-1|few|NA
TGCAGTGCTAGAGATCCGGGACGCCACTACAATGAGCAGTTCTTC
CSARDPGRHYNEQFF
>TRBJ1-5|TRBV11-1|NA|NA
TGTGCCAGCAGCTTAGTGAACAGGGAAGGGAATCAGCCCCAGCATTTT
CASSLVNREGNQPQHF